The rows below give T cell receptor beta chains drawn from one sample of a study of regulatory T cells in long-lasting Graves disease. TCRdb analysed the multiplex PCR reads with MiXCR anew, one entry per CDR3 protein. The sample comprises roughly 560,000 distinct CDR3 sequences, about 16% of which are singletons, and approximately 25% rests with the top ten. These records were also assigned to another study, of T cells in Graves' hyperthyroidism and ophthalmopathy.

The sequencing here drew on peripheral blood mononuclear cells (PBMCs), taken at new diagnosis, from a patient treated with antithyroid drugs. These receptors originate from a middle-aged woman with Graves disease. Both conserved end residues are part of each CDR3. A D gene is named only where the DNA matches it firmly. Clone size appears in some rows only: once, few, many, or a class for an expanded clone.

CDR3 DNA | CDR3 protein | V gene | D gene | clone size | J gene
TGTGCCAGCAGCTTGTACGGGAGCACAGATACGCAGTATTTT | CASSLYGSTDTQYF | TRBV7-9 | NA | many | TRBJ2-3
TGTGCCAGTAGGCCCAGACAGGGGGCAAAACGAGATGAAGCTTTCTTT | CASRPRQGAKRDEAFF | TRBV6-2/TRBV6-3 | TRBD1 | many | TRBJ1-1
TGTGCCAGCAGCCCTCGGATAGGGGGAATTGAAAAACTGTTTTTT | CASSPRIGGIEKLFF | TRBV7-8 | NA | many | TRBJ1-4
TGTGCCAGCAGTGAATATCGCTCCGACGAGCAGTACTTC | CASSEYRSDEQYF | TRBV25-1 | NA | few | TRBJ2-7
TGTGCCAGCAGCCTCACTAGCGGGGTCAATGAGCAGTTCTTC | CASSLTSGVNEQFF | TRBV6-2/TRBV6-3 | TRBD2 | NA | TRBJ2-1
TGTGCCAGCAGCCTGGACAGGGCTGCAACTAATGAAAAACTGTTTTTT | CASSLDRAATNEKLFF | TRBV2 | TRBD1 | many | TRBJ1-4
TGTGCCATCAGTGAGTCGACCGGGGTGGGGCAGCCCCAGCATTTT | CAISESTGVGQPQHF | TRBV10-3 | NA | NA | TRBJ1-5
TGTGCCAGCAGAAAGCGGGGGGGCGCAGATACGCAGTATTTT | CASRKRGGADTQYF | TRBV6-1 | TRBD2 | many | TRBJ2-3
TGTGCCAGCAGTTTGGGGTCCTGGGGTCAGCCCCAGCATTTT | CASSLGSWGQPQHF | TRBV28 | NA | many | TRBJ1-5
TGTGCCAGCAGCCCAAGATTGGGAACTGAAGCTTTCTTT | CASSPRLGTEAFF | TRBV7-2 | NA | NA | TRBJ1-1
TGTGCCAGCAGTTTATTGACAACCGGAAACACCATATATTTT | CASSLLTTGNTIYF | TRBV11-2 | NA | many | TRBJ1-3
TGTGCCAGCAGCCCCGGGGTAGCGGGGGGTGCGAACACCGGGGAGCTGTTTTTT | CASSPGVAGGANTGELFF | TRBV3-1 | TRBD2 | many | TRBJ2-2
TGTGCTAGTGCCCCGGGGACAGCCTACGAGCAGTACTTC | CASAPGTAYEQYF | TRBV12-5 | TRBD1 | many | TRBJ2-7
TGTGCCAGCAAAGGGGCCTATAGCACAGATACGCAGTATTTT | CASKGAYSTDTQYF | TRBV5-4 | NA | NA | TRBJ2-3
TGTGCCAGCAGTCCCCAGGGTCTGGCGAACACCGGGGAGCTGTTTTTT | CASSPQGLANTGELFF | TRBV2 | NA | many | TRBJ2-2
TGTGCCAGCAAGGGGGGGCTGGGATCCGGAAACACCATATATTTT | CASKGGLGSGNTIYF | TRBV6-1 | NA | NA | TRBJ1-3
TGTGCCAGCAGCTTGGGAAAAGGAGAGCAGTACTTC | CASSLGKGEQYF | TRBV7-9 | NA | many | TRBJ2-7
TGTGCCAGCAGTTACGGGTCAGCCTACAATGAGCAGTTCTTC | CASSYGSAYNEQFF | TRBV6-2/TRBV6-3 | NA | many | TRBJ2-1
TGTGCCAGCAGTGAAGGACAGGGGAGACAGAATGAGCAGTTCTTC | CASSEGQGRQNEQFF | TRBV28 | TRBD1 | many | TRBJ2-1
TGTGCCAGCAACTCCTCCCGAGTACTAGCGGGGGCCGAGCAGTACTTC | CASNSSRVLAGAEQYF | TRBV7-2 | TRBD2 | NA | TRBJ2-7
TGCAGTGCTAGGGGGACCTACTACGAGCAGTACTTC | CSARGTYYEQYF | TRBV20-1 | NA | NA | TRBJ2-7
TGTGCCTGGAGTGTGGGGGGTGGTGGCTACACCTTC | CAWSVGGGGYTF | TRBV30 | NA | NA | TRBJ1-2
TGTGCCAGCAGTGCGACCGGGACTACGACAGATACGCAGTATTTT | CASSATGTTTDTQYF | TRBV27 | TRBD2 | many | TRBJ2-3